The clone carrying this T cell receptor (beta chain) was seen at least ten times. The record originates from a study of T cells after yellow fever vaccination. The study, taken as a whole, reports: The booster saw the reappearance of most primary-vaccination clones (around 96% CD4, less than 90% CD8).

The CDR3 consists of 15 residues. Germline V lookup: CDR1 SGHRS, CDR2 YFSETQ. Trimming removed 0 bases at V and 7 bases at J, with 16 bases between. Each CDR3 protein gets one entry after TCRdb re-called the 5' RACE reads with MiXCR. The sample yields about 22,000 distinct CDR3 sequences, approximately 5.2% seen once. The receptor comes from a man in his late teens or twenties who received the YFV17D yellow fever vaccine. The chain uses TRBV5-1 and TRBJ1-1; no definite D call. The material sequenced was PBMCs, either bulk or a sorted T-cell subset (CD4+, CD8+, memory, or dextramer-sorted; not recorded which), taken roughly seven weeks after the first yellow fever vaccination. The CDR3 here is CASSLAGVSRSEAFF. The CDR3 DNA reads TGCGCCAGCAGCTTGGCGGGTGTGAGTCGGAGTGAAGCTTTCTTT.